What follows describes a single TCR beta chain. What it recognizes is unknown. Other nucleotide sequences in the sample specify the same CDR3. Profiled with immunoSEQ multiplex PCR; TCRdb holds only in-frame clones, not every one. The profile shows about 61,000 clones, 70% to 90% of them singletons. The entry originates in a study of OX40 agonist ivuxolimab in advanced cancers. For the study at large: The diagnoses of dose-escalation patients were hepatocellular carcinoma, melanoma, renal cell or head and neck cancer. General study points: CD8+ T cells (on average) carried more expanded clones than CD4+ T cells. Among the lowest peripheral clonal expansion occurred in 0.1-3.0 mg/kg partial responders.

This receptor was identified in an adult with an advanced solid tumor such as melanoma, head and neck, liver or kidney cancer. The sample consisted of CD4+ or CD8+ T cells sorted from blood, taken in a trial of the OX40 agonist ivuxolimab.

The DNA of the CDR3 is TGTGCCAGCAGTTACTCGATTACAGGGACCAACTATGGCTACACCTTC. Translating it yields CASSYSITGTNYGYTF. The chain is built from TRBV6-5 and TRBJ1-2; TRBD1 might be the D (6 bases). This CDR3 contains 16 residues. Germline lookup yields CDR1 MNHEY and CDR2 SVGAGI. V shed 0 bases and J shed 2 bases, with 13 bases lying between them.